This T cell receptor (beta chain) was profiled in a study of early T cells in non-severe SARS-CoV-2 infection. About the study: Sequencing of bulk RNA from unsorted whole blood was done, without chain pairing. Study results and limitations: Private and CD4 specificities were missed by VDJdb matching, skewed to anti-spike CD8.

CDR1 and CDR2 (germline): PRHDT, FYEKMQ (reference sequence). The CDR3 contains 16 residues. V shed 3 bases and J shed 0 bases, with 12 bases lying between them. This clonotype was found many times. No antigen is known for it. Unique molecular identifiers (one per individual cDNA molecule) were attached. TCRdb itself ran the 5' RACE reads through MiXCR, one entry per CDR3 protein. The table has approximately 81,000 distinct CDR3 sequences, roughly 13% seen once; the top ten hold about 6.4%. The gene calls are TRBV13 and TRBJ2-1; possible D gene TRBD1, 5 bases. The source of this sequence is an adult who was a healthcare worker with PCR-confirmed SARS-CoV-2 infection or an uninfected control (not recorded which). The sequenced sample was whole blood. CDR3 amino acids: CASSFWGQSSYNEQFF. The DNA for the CDR3 is TGTGCCAGCAGCTTCTGGGGCCAGAGCTCCTACAATGAGCAGTTCTTC.